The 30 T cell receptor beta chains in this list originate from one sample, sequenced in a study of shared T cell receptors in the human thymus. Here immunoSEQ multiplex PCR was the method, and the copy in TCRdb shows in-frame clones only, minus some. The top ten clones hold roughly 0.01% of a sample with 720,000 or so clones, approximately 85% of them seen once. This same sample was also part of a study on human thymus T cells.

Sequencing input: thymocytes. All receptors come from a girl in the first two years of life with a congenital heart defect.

The CDR3 nucleotides read TGTGCCAGCAGTTACGGCGGGGGCGTTGCTGGAAACACCATATATTTT. It translates to CASSYGGGVAGNTIYF. The J gene is TRBJ1-3, the V gene TRBV6-5; the D gene is possibly TRBD1 (6 bases). CDR1 and CDR2 from the germline V gene are MNHEY and SVGAGI. The germline V and J ends were trimmed by 2 bases and 2 bases, with 13 bases remaining between them. This CDR3 is 16 amino acids long.

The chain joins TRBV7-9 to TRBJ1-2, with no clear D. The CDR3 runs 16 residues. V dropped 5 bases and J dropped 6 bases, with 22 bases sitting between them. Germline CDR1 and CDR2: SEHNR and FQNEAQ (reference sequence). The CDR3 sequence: CASSLENVHATDGYTF. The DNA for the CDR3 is TGTGCCAGCAGCCTAGAGAATGTACACGCTACAGATGGCTACACCTTC.

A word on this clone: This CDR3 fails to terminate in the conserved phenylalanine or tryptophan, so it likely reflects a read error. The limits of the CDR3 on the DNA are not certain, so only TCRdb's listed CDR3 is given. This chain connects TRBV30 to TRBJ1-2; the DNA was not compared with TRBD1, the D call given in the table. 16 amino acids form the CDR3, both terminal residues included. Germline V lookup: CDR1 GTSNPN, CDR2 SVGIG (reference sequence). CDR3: CAWSRAGTSTSYGYRC.

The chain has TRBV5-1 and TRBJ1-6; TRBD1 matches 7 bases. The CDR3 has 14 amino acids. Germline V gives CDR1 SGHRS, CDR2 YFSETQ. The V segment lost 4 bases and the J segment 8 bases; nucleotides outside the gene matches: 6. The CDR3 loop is CASSQGQRDSPLHF. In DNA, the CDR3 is TGCGCCAGCAGCCAGGGACAGAGAGATTCACCCCTCCACTTT. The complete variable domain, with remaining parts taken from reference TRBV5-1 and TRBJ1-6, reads KAGVTQTPRYLIKTRGQQVTLSCSPISGHRSVSWYQQTPGQGLQFLFEYFSETQRNKGNFPGRFSGRQFSNSRSEMNVSTLELGDSALYLCASSQGQRDSPLHFGNGTRLTVT.

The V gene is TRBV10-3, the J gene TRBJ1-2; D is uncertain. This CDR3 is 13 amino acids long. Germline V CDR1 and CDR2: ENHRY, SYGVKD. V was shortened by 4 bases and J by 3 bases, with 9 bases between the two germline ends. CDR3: CAISVSGDYGYTF. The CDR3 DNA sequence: TGTGCCATCAGTGTGAGTGGTGACTATGGCTACACCTTC.

The CDR3 protein is CSVRGLVRGRETQYF. The CDR3 DNA sequence: TGCAGCGTTCGGGGACTAGTACGAGGGAGGGAGACCCAGTACTTC. This rearrangement joins TRBV29-1 to TRBJ2-5; 8 nucleotides agree with TRBD2. There are 15 residues in the CDR3. V shed 5 bases, J shed 5 bases, and the junction held 13 bases outside the gene matches. CDR1 SQVTM and CDR2 ANQGSEA come from the germline V gene. Variable domain in full (rest from reference TRBV29-1 and TRBJ2-5): SAVISQKPSRDICQRGTSLTIQCQVDSQVTMMFWYRQQPGQSLTLIATANQGSEATYESGFVIDKFPISRPNLTFSTLTVSNMSPEDSSIYLCSVRGLVRGRETQYFGPGTRLLVL.

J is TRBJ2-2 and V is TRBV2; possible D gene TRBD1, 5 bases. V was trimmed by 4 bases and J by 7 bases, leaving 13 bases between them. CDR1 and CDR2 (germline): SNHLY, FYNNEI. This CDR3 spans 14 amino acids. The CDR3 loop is CASSAGQTGGELFF. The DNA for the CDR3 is TGTGCCAGCAGTGCCGGACAAACCGGCGGGGAGCTGTTTTTT. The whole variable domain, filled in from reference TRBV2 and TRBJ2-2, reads EPEVTQTPSHQVTQMGQEVILRCVPISNHLYFYWYRQILGQKVEFLVSFYNNEISEKSEIFDDQFSVERPDGSNFTLKIRSTKLEDSAMYFCASSAGQTGGELFFGEGSRLTVL.

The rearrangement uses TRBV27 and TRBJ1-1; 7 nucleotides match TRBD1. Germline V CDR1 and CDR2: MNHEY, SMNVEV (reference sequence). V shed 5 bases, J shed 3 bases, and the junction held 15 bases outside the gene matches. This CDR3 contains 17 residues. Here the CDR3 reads CASSIPGRGPGDTEAFF. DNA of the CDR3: TGTGCCAGCAGTATTCCCGGGAGGGGGCCTGGGGACACTGAAGCTTTCTTT.

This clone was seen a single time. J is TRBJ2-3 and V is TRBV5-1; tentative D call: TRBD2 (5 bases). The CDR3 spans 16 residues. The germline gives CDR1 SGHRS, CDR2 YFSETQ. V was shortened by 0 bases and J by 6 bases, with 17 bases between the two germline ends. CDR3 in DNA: TGCGCCAGCAGCTTGGTAGGTTCAGGAAGAGGGGATACGCAGTATTTT. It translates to CASSLVGSGRGDTQYF.

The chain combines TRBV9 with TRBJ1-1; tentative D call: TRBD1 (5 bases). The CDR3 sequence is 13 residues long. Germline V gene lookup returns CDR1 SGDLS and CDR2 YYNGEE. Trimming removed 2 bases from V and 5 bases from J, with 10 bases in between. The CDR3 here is CASSVGGWTEAFF. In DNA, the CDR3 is TGTGCCAGCAGCGTGGGGGGTTGGACTGAAGCTTTCTTT. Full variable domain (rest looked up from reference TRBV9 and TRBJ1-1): DSGVTQTPKHLITATGQRVTLRCSPRSGDLSVYWYQQSLDQGLQFLIQYYNGEERAKGNILERFSAQQFPDLHSELNLSSLELGDSALYFCASSVGGWTEAFFGQGTRLTVV.

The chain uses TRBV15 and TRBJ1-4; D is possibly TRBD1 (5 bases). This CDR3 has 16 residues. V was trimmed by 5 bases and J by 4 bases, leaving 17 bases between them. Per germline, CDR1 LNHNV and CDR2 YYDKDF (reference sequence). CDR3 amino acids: CATSFFYRGINEKLFF. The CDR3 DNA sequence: TGTGCCACCAGCTTCTTCTACCGGGGGATTAATGAAAAACTGTTTTTT.

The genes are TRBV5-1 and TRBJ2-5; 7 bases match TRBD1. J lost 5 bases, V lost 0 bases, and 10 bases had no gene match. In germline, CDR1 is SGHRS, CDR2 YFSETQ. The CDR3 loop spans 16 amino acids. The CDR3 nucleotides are TGCGCCAGCAGCTTGGAGGGGCAGGGGGTGGTGGAGACCCAGTACTTC. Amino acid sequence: CASSLEGQGVVETQYF. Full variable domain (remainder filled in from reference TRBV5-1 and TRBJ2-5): KAGVTQTPRYLIKTRGQQVTLSCSPISGHRSVSWYQQTPGQGLQFLFEYFSETQRNKGNFPGRFSGRQFSNSRSEMNVSTLELGDSALYLCASSLEGQGVVETQYFGPGTRLLVL.

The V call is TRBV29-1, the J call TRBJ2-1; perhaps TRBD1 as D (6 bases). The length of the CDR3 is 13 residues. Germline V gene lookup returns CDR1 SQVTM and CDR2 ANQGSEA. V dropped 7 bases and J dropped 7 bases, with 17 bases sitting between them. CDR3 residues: CSGRGRGWNEQFF. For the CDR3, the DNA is TGCAGCGGCCGGGGCAGGGGATGGAATGAGCAGTTCTTC.

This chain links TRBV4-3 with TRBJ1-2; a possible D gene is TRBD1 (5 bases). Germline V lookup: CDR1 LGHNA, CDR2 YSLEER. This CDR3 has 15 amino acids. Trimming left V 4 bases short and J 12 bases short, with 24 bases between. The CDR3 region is CASSPRAGGGLTDTF. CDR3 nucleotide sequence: TGCGCCAGCAGCCCCCGAGCCGGGGGGGGATTGACAGACACCTTC.

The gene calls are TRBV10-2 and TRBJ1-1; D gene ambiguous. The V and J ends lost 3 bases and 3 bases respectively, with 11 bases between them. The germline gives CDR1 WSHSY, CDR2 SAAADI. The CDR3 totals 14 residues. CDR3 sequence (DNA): TGCGCCAGCAGTGACCAGGACGGGGACACTGAAGCTTTCTTT. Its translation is CASSDQDGDTEAFF.

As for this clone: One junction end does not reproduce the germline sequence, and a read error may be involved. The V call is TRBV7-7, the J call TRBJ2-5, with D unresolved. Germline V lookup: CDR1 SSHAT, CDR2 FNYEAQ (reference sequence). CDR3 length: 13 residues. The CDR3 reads CASSFNFRETQYF. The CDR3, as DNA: TGTGCTAGCAGCTTTAATTTTCGAGAGACCCAGTACTTC.

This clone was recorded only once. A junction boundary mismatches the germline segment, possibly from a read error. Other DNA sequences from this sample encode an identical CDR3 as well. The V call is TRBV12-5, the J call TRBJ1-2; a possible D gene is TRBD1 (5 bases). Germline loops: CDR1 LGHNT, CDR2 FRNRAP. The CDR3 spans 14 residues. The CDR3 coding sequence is TGTGCTAGTGGTTTGTGGGGTAGGGGCTATGGATACACCTTC. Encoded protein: CASGLWGRGYGYTF.

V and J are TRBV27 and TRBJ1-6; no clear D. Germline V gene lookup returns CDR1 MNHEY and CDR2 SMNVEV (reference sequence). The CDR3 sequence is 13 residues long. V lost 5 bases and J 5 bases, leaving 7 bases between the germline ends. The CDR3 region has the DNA TGTGCCAGCAGTCGGAGGGATAATTCACCCCTCCACTTT. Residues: CASSRRDNSPLHF.

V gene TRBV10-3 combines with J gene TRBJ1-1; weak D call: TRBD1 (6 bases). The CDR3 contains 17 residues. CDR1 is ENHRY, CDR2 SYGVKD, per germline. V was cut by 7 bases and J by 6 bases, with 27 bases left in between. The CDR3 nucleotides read TGTGCCATCAAACCCACAGGGAGCCCCCCTCCCGCGGCTGAAGCTTTCTTT. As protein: CAIKPTGSPPPAAEAFF.

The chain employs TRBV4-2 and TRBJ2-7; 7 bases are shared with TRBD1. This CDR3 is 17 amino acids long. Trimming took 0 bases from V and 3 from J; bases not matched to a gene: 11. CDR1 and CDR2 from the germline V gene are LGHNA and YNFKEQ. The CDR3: CASSQERWTGMRYEQYF. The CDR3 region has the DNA TGTGCCAGCAGCCAAGAAAGGTGGACAGGAATGCGCTACGAGCAGTACTTC.

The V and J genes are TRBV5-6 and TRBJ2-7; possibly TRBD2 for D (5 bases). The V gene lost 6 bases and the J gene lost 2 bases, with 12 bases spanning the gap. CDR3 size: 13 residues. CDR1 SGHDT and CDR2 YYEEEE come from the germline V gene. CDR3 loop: CASTLLLAYEQYF. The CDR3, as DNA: TGTGCCAGCACCCTACTACTAGCCTACGAGCAGTACTTC.

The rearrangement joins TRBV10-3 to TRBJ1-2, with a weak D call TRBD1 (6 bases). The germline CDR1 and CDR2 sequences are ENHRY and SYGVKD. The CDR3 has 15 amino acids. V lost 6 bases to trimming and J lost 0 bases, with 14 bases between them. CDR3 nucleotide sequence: TGTGCCATCAGCCCCGGACAGCCCTCTAACTATGGCTACACCTTC. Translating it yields CAISPGQPSNYGYTF.

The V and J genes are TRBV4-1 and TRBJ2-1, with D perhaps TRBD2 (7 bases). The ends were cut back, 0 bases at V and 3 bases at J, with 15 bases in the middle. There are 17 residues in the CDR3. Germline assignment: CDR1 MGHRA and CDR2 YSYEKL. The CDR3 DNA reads TGCGCCAGCAGCCAAGATTTGAGCGGGACACACTACAATGAGCAGTTCTTC. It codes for CASSQDLSGTHYNEQFF.

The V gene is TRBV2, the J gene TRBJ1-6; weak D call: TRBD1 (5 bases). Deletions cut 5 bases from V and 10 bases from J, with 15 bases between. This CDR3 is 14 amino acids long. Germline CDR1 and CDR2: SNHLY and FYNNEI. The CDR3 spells CASSLQGLDSPLHF. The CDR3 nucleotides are TGTGCCAGCAGTCTGCAGGGTTTGGACTCACCCCTCCACTTT.

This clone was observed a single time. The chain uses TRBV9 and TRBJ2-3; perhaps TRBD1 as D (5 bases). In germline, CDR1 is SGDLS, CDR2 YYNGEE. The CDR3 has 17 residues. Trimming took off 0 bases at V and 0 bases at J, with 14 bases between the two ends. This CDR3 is CASSVDRSHNSTDTQYF. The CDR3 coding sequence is TGTGCCAGCAGCGTAGACAGGAGTCACAATAGCACAGATACGCAGTATTTT.

CDR3 loop: CASSLRGGVEYEQYF. The CDR3, as DNA: TGCGCCAGCAGCCTACGGGGAGGGGTTGAGTACGAGCAGTACTTC. The rearrangement links TRBV4-3 to TRBJ2-7; TRBD2 agrees at 7 bases. The germline V gene has CDR1 LGHNA and CDR2 YSLEER. CDR3 length: 15 amino acids. V trimming: 4 bases; J trimming: 4 bases; junction bases outside the gene matches: 10.

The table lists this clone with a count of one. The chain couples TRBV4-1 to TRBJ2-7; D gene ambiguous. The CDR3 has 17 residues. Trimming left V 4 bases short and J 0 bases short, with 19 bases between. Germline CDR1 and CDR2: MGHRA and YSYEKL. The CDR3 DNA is TGCGCCAGCAGCCTCCGCACCGAGCGAGACGTCTCCTACGAGCAGTACTTC. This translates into CASSLRTERDVSYEQYF.

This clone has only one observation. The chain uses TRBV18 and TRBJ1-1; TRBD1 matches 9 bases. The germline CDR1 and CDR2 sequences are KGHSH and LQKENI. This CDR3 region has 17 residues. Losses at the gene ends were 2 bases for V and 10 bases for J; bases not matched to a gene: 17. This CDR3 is CASSPILVDRGGFRAFF. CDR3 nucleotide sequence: TGTGCCAGCTCACCAATTCTGGTGGACAGGGGAGGGTTTCGAGCTTTCTTT.

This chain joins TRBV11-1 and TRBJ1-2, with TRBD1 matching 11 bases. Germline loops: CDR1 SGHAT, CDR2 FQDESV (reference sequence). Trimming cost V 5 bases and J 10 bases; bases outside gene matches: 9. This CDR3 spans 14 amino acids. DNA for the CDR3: TGTGCCAGCAGCCAACATTGGACAGGGGGCCACTACACCTTC. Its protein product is CASSQHWTGGHYTF.

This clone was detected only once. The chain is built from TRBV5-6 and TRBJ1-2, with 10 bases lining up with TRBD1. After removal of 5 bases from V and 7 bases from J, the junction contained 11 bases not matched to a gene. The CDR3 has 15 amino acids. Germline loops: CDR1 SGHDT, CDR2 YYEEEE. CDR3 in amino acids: CASRSSGTGVCGYTF. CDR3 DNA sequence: TGTGCCAGCAGATCTTCCGGGACAGGGGTGTGTGGCTACACCTTC. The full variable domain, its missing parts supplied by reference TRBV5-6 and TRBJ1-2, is DAGVTQSPTHLIKTRGQQVTLRCSPKSGHDTVSWYQQALGQGPQFIFQYYEEEERQRGNFPDRFSGHQFPNYSSELNVNALLLGDSALYLCASRSSGTGVCGYTFGSGTRLTVV.